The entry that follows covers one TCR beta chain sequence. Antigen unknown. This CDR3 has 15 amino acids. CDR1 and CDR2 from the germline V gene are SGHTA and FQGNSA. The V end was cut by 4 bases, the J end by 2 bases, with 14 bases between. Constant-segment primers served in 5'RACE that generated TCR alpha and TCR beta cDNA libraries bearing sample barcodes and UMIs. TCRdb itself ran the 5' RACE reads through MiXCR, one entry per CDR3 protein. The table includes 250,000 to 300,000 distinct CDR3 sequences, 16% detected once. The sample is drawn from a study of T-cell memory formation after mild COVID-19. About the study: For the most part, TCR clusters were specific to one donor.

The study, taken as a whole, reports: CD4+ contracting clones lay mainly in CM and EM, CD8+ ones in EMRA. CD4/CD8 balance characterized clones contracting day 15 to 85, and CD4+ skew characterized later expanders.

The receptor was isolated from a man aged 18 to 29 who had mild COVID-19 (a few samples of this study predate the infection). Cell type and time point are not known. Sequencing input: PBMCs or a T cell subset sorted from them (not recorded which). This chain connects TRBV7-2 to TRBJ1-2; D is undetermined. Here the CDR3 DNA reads TGTGCCAGCAGCTCGGACGGGATACTGAACTATGGCTACACCTTC. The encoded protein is CASSSDGILNYGYTF. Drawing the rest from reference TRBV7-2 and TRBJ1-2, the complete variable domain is GAGVSQSPSNKVTEKGKDVELRCDPISGHTALYWYRQSLGQGLEFLIYFQGNSAPDKSGLPSDRFSAERTGGSVSTLTIQRTQQEDSAVYLCASSSDGILNYGYTFGSGTRLTVV.